This TCR beta chain was profiled in a study of blood T cell repertoires in COVID-19. Looking at the study overall: Acute-phase and convalescent COVID-19 samples originated in the United States, Italy and Spain. PBMCs, B-cell-depleted T cells, or T cells were the source of the cDNA or gDNA that made up the material.

As handled by the study authors: Estimates of nucleated cell counts were drawn from the amplification of reference gene primers. Assay used: immunoSEQ multiplex PCR; TCRdb lists only in-frame clones, some missing. The V and J calls and clone size come from that table; D and trimming were worked out from the DNA. This sample carries around 150,000 clones, 85% to 90% of them seen once, and the ten largest clones take 2.5% to 3.5%. Germline V CDR1 and CDR2: SGHNT, YYREEE (reference sequence). V dropped 2 bases and J dropped 1 base, with 13 bases sitting between them. The CDR3 contains 15 residues. This TCR was recovered from a woman aged 55-75 years with active COVID-19. The sequenced sample consisted of peripheral blood. This chain links TRBV5-4 with TRBJ2-7, with TRBD1 as a possible D gene (5 bases). The CDR3 coding sequence is TGTGCCAGCAGCTTTAGGGGTAGAAAGTCCTACGAGCAGTACTTC. Translating gives CASSFRGRKSYEQYF.